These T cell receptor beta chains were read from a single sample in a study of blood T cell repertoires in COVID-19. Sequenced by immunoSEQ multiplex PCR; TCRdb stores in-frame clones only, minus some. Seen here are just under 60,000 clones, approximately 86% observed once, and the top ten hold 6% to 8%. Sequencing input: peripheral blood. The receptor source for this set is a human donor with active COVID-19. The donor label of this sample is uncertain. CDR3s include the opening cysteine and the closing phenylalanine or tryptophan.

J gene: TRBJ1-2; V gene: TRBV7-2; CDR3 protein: CASSLETGYGYTF
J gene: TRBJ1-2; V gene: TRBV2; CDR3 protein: CASSEETGYDPGYTF
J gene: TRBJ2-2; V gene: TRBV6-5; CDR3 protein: CASSYLGQPARGELFF
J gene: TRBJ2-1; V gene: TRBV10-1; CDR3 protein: CASSSGHSYNEQFF
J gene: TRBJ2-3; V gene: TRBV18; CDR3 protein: CASSQDRGDTQYF
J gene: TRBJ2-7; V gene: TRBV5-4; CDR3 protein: CASSFLGSGYEQYF
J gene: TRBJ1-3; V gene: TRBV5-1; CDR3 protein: CASRQNTDRGNTIYF
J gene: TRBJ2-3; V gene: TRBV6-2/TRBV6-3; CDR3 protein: CASNPRGVETDTQYF
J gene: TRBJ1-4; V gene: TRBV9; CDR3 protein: CASRGPGEEKLFF
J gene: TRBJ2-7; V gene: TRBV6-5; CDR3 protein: CASSYSTGKWPYEQYF
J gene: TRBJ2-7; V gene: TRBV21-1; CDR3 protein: CASSTYSGIDPYEQYF
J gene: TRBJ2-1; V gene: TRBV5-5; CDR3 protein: CASSSTSGQYNEQFF
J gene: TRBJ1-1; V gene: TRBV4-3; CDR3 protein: CASSQQNTEAFF
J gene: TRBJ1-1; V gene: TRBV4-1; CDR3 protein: CASSPDVVAGARVF
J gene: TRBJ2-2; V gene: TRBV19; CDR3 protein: CASSIRAKGQGPKTNTGELFF
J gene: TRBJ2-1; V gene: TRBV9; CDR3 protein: CASSVAPVADEQFF
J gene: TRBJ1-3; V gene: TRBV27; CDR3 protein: CASSFLRDWLRGTIYF
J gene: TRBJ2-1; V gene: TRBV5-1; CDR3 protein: CASSLVAEASYNEQFF
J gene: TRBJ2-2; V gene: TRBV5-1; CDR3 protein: CASSLASEPGELFF
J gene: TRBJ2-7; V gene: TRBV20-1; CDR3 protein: CSASPSSYEQYF
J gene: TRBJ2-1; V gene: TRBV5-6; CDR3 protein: CASSPIALAGPSSYNEQFF
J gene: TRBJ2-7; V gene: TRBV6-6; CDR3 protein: CASSSQGAWEQYF
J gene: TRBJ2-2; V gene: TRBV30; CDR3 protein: CAWSVQGDGELFF
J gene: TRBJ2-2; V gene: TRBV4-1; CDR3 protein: CASSRGLAGGFGELFF
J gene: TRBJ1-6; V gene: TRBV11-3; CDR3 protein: CASSLGQGFRSPLHF
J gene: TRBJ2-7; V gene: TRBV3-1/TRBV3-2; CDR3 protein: CASSQAEEQYF
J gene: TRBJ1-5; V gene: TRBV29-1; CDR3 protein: CSVELGVGQPQHF
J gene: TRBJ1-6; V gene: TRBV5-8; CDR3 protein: CASSPGTGSDSPLHF
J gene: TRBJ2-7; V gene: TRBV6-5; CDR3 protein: CASRLDGFKYEQYF
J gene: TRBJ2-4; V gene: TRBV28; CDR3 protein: CASSFSPFRGRMSF
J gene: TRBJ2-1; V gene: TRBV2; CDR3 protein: CASSGGLAGGQRQFF
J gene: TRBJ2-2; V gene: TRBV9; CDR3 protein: CASSLGGSTGELFF
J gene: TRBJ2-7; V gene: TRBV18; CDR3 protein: CASSPPGTGPYEQYF
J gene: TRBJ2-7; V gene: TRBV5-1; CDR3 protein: CASSLDGYEQYF
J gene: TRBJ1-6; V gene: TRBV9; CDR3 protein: CASSVTGVMSSPLHF
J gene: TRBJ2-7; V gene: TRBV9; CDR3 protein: CASSVETGGSYEQYF
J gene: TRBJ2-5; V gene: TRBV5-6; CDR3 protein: CASSLRFGGGETQYF
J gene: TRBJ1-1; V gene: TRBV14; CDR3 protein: CASTQLRAADTEAFF
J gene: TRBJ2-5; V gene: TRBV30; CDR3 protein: CAWSPSRATQYF
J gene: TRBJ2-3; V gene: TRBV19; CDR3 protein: CASSIIAGGSTDTQYF
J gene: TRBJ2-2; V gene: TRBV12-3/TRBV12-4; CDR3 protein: CASTLHAGELFF
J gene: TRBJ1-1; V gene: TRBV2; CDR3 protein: CASRVEGANTEAFF
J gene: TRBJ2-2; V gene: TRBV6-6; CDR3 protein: CASGPRLATNTGELFF
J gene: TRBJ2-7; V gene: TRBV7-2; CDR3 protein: CASSSSSGSSNEQYF
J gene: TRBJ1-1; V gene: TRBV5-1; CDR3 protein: CASSSLGQENTEAFF
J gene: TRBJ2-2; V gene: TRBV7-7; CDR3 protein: CATRGKTDTGELFF
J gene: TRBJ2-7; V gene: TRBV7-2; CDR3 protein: CASSARQGAYEQYF
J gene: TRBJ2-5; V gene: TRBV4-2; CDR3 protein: CASSQAGGAWKETQYF
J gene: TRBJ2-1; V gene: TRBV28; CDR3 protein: CASLRAGGYYNEQFF
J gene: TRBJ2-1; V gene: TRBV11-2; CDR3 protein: CASSLRSADYNEQFF
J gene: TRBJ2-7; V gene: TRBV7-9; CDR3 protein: CASSLDLAGAHPEQYF
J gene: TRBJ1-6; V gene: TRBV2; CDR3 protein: CASSPSTSSYNSPLHF
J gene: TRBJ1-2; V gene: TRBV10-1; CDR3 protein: CASSDTGSPNGYTF
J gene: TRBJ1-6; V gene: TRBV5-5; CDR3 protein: CASSFADRGPRNSPLHF
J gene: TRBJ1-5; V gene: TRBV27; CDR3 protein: CASSTSRSYSNQPQHF
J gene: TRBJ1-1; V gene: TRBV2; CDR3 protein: CASSNRGQGLTEAFF
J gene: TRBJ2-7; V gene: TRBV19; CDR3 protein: CASSLIGVSWQQYF
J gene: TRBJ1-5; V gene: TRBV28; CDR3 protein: CASSLTGRPGRWASRNQPQHF
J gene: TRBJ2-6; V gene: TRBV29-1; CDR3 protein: CSVAGSGANVLTF